This TCR beta chain was obtained from a study of blood T cell repertoires in COVID-19. Study context: Sites in the United States, Italy and Spain provided acute and convalescent COVID-19 samples. PBMCs, B-cell-depleted T cells, or T cells provided the cDNA or gDNA that made up the material.

CDR1 SGHRS and CDR2 YFSETQ come from the germline V gene. The CDR3 runs to 18 residues. The V gene end was trimmed by 0 bases and the J gene end by 2 bases; junction bases not matched to a gene: 10. The authors' processing: Nucleated cell counts were estimated from reference gene primer amplification. The protocol was immunoSEQ multiplex PCR, while the TCRdb copy is restricted to in-frame clones and leaves out a portion. V, J and clone size reflect that table, while D and trimming were determined from the DNA. The sample comprises approximately 50,000 clones, around nine tenths of which are singletons, and approximately 3.9% rests with the top ten. This clone was seen just once.

The sample consisted of peripheral blood. The origin of this receptor is a man in his fifties with acute or convalescent COVID-19. This chain connects TRBV5-1 to TRBJ1-2; 10 nucleotides line up with TRBD1. CDR3 sequence: CASSLDSDRGRVNYGYTF. The CDR3 bases are TGCGCCAGCAGCTTGGACTCCGACAGGGGGCGGGTGAACTATGGCTACACCTTC.